These 19 T cell receptor beta chains were all obtained from the same sample, sequenced in a study of somatic mutations in cytotoxic T cells in rheumatoid arthritis. The protocol was immunoSEQ multiplex PCR, while the TCRdb copy is restricted to in-frame clones and leaves out a portion. Here the sample spans roughly 20,000 clones, roughly 80% being singletons. Sequenced sample: CD8+ T cells sorted from blood. The receptors come from an adult with rheumatoid arthritis.

The chain has TRBV19 and TRBJ2-7, with a tentative D call TRBD2 (5 bases). The CDR3 loop spans 13 amino acids. CDR1 is LNHDA and CDR2 is SQIVND in the germline V gene (reference sequence). Deletions cut 7 bases from V and 2 bases from J, with 12 bases between. The CDR3 DNA reads TGTGCCAGTAATGCGGGCGGAACCTACGAGCAGTACTTC. It translates to CASNAGGTYEQYF.

The CDR3 protein is CATSFERGFYNEQFF. CDR3 nucleotides: TGTGCCACCAGTTTCGAGCGGGGCTTCTACAATGAGCAGTTCTTC. The V call is TRBV7-9, the J call TRBJ2-1, with 7 bases identical to TRBD2. Per the germline V gene, CDR1 is SEHNR and CDR2 is FQNEAQ (reference sequence). The CDR3 is made up of 15 amino acids. V lost 10 bases to trimming and J lost 3 bases; unmatched junction nucleotides: 12.

V and J are TRBV6-5 and TRBJ2-5; TRBD1 agrees at 9 bases. Germline assignment: CDR1 MNHEY and CDR2 SVGAGI. J lost 5 bases, V lost 7 bases, and 8 bases had no gene match. CDR3 length equals 14 residues. The DNA of the CDR3 is TGTGCCAGCAACAAACAGGGGGCGAAGGAGACCCAGTACTTC. Protein: CASNKQGAKETQYF.

V usage is TRBV9 and J usage is TRBJ2-1; D perhaps matches TRBD1 (6 bases). The CDR3 runs 13 residues. Germline CDR1 reads SGDLS; CDR2 reads YYNGEE. The ends were cut back, 0 bases at V and 8 bases at J, with 9 bases in the middle. For the CDR3, the DNA is TGTGCCAGCAGCGTAGGGCAGGGGCATGAGCAGTTCTTC. Translating gives CASSVGQGHEQFF. The full variable domain, with the rest looked up from reference TRBV9 and TRBJ2-1, is DSGVTQTPKHLITATGQRVTLRCSPRSGDLSVYWYQQSLDQGLQFLIQYYNGEERAKGNILERFSAQQFPDLHSELNLSSLELGDSALYFCASSVGQGHEQFFGPGTRLTVL.

This clone was observed a single time. Possible read error: a much larger clone is one base away. This rearrangement joins TRBV19 to TRBJ1-5; no clear D. CDR3 length: 15 amino acids. Trimming cost V 3 bases and J 1 base, with 10 bases left between them. Germline values: CDR1 LNHDA, CDR2 SQIVND (reference sequence). The CDR3 spells CASSIFGQSNQPQHF. The CDR3 DNA is TGTGCCAGTAGTATTTTCGGCCAGAGCAATCAGCCCCAGCATTTT.

The rearrangement joins TRBV29-1 to TRBJ1-2; a weak D match, TRBD1 (5 bases). The length of the CDR3 is 15 residues. Trimming stripped 6 bases from V and 5 bases from J, with 22 bases between. Germline V gene data show CDR1 as SQVTM and CDR2 as ANQGSEA. This chain's CDR3 is CSVIFSAGLKYGYTF. As DNA, the CDR3 is TGCAGCGTCATCTTTTCGGCAGGGTTGAAGTATGGCTACACCTTC.

The rearrangement links TRBV6-1 to TRBJ1-1; no reliable D call. V was pared by 7 bases and J by 4 bases, with 7 bases between. This CDR3 has 11 amino acids. Germline CDR1 reads MNHNS; CDR2 reads SASEGT. DNA for the CDR3: TGTGCCAGCATTTTCAGCACTGAAGCTTTCTTT. Its protein is CASIFSTEAFF.

The CDR3 loop reads CASSWAGGGTEAFF. For the CDR3, the DNA is TGTGCCAGCAGCTGGGCAGGGGGAGGCACTGAAGCTTTCTTT. The V and J genes are TRBV6-5 and TRBJ1-1; 7 bases fit TRBD1. The CDR3 consists of 14 residues. Per germline, CDR1 MNHEY and CDR2 SVGAGI. The junction had 8 bases not matched to a gene; V was cut back by 6 bases and J by 4 bases.

The sample holds a few counts of this clone. The V gene is TRBV4-1, the J gene TRBJ1-5; D possibly corresponds to TRBD1 (5 bases). In germline, CDR1 is MGHRA, CDR2 YSYEKL. The ends were cut back, 3 bases at V and 5 bases at J, with 14 bases in the middle. The CDR3 consists of 15 residues. The CDR3 sequence: CASSQTSGGDQPQHF. CDR3 sequence (DNA): TGCGCCAGCAGCCAGACTTCGGGGGGGGATCAGCCCCAGCATTTT.

The chain employs TRBV6-1 and TRBJ1-4, with D perhaps matching TRBD1 (5 bases). V gave up 1 base and J gave up 5 bases, with 8 bases separating them. Germline CDR1 reads MNHNS; CDR2 reads SASEGT. CDR3 size: 14 residues. CDR3 bases: TGTGCCAGCAGTGAAGGGGGGGGGAATGAAAAACTGTTTTTT. It is translated as CASSEGGGNEKLFF.

The CDR3 spells CASSQDEGAGYQPQHF. DNA for the CDR3: TGCGCCAGCAGCCAAGATGAAGGAGCGGGCTATCAGCCCCAGCATTTT. The J gene is TRBJ1-5, the V gene TRBV4-1; the D is unclear. V dropped 0 bases and J dropped 5 bases, with 14 bases sitting between them. The CDR3 spans 16 residues. Germline V gene sequence: CDR1 MGHRA, CDR2 YSYEKL.

The rearrangement links TRBV7-9 to TRBJ1-3, with D hard to call. V gave up 6 bases and J gave up 4 bases, with 13 bases separating them. The germline V gene encodes CDR1 SEHNR and CDR2 FQNEAQ (reference sequence). CDR3 length: 14 residues. The DNA of the CDR3 is TGTGCCAGCAGTCCGACCTCTTTGGGAAACACCATATATTTT. Translating gives CASSPTSLGNTIYF.

CDR3 sequence (DNA): TGCGCCAGCAGCCAAGTCGGTAGCAATCAGCCCCAGCATTTT. Its translation is CASSQVGSNQPQHF. The chain couples TRBV4-1 to TRBJ1-5, with D uncertain. This CDR3 has 14 amino acids. V was shortened by 1 base and J by 0 bases, with 4 bases between the two germline ends. Germline V CDR1 and CDR2: MGHRA, YSYEKL.

The rearrangement joins TRBV6-6 to TRBJ2-3; D remains unclear. This CDR3 has 13 residues. Trimming took 2 bases from V and 2 from J, leaving 5 bases between them. CDR1 and CDR2 (germline): MNHNY, SVGAGI (reference sequence). CDR3: CASSYATTDTQYF. CDR3 nucleotides: TGTGCCAGCAGTTACGCGACCACAGATACGCAGTATTTT.

The V call is TRBV27, the J call TRBJ1-5, with D hard to call. Germline-derived CDR1 and CDR2 are MNHEY and SMNVEV (reference sequence). Trimming took 1 base from V and 1 from J, leaving 8 bases between them. This CDR3 comprises 15 residues. This chain's CDR3 is CASSLLGGSNQPQHF. The CDR3 DNA reads TGTGCCAGCAGTTTATTGGGCGGGAGCAATCAGCCCCAGCATTTT.

This clone was observed a few times. The V call is TRBV27, the J call TRBJ2-5, with a possible D match to TRBD1 (5 bases). Trimming cost V 2 bases and J 1 base, with 8 bases left between them. This CDR3 is built from 14 residues. Germline V gives CDR1 MNHEY, CDR2 SMNVEV (reference sequence). CDR3 protein: CASSLGHLQETQYF. The CDR3 region has the DNA TGTGCCAGCAGTTTAGGACACCTCCAAGAGACCCAGTACTTC.

The CDR3 DNA reads as TGCGCCAGCAGCCCTGATATAGGGTCTGGAAACACCATATATTTT. The encoded protein is CASSPDIGSGNTIYF. The rearrangement links TRBV4-1 to TRBJ1-3; no clear D. V lost 4 bases, J lost 1 base, and 11 bases lay in between. The CDR3 totals 15 residues. The germline gives CDR1 MGHRA, CDR2 YSYEKL.

The chain is built from TRBV4-1 and TRBJ2-7; tentative D call: TRBD2 (7 bases). Trimming took off 2 bases at V and 6 bases at J, with 11 bases between the two ends. The germline gives CDR1 MGHRA, CDR2 YSYEKL. The CDR3 loop spans 13 amino acids. CDR3 DNA: TGCGCCAGCAGCCAATATAGGGGGGGCGAGCAGTACTTC. Its translation: CASSQYRGGEQYF.

This clone was seen only once. The J gene is TRBJ2-7, the V gene TRBV19; D is possibly TRBD2 (6 bases). This CDR3 is built from 15 residues. Per germline, CDR1 LNHDA and CDR2 SQIVND (reference sequence). Between the trimmed V and J ends, which lost 7 bases and 5 bases, there was a span of 21 bases. CDR3 region: CASTGGRRFLDEQYF. The DNA of the CDR3 is TGTGCCAGTACAGGAGGGCGTCGATTTCTCGACGAGCAGTACTTC.